A selection of T cell receptor beta chains follows, all from one sample in a study of cytomegalovirus exposure and HLA in healthy donors. Sequencing was performed with immunoSEQ multiplex PCR; in TCRdb, only in-frame clones are kept and a portion is missing. The table shows about 150,000 clones, with around 80% occurring only once. Sequencing was carried out using PBMCs. Source of these receptors: a man aged 18 to 30 in good health and CMV-seronegative. Both conserved end residues are part of each CDR3. The D gene is left open where the match is weak. Clone size is not always given. Where it is, it says once, few, many or a class for expanded clones.

J,D,size,V,DNA,CDR3
TRBJ2-5,TRBD1,-,TRBV6-5,TGTGCCAGCAGTTACTTGACAGGGTTAGAGACCCAGTACTTC,CASSYLTGLETQYF
TRBJ2-1,-,-,TRBV28,TGTGCCAGCAGCCGGGACAACAATGAGCAGTTCTTC,CASSRDNNEQFF
TRBJ1-4,TRBD1,few,TRBV10-3,TGTGCCACACTGGACAGGGATAATGAAAAACTGTTTTTT,CATLDRDNEKLFF
TRBJ2-2,-,-,TRBV7-8,TGTGCCAGCAGCCCCATCGGGGGAGGCGCCGGGGAGCTGTTTTTT,CASSPIGGGAGELFF
TRBJ2-7,-,-,TRBV6-4,TGTGCCAGCCCCAGCGGCTACGAGCAGTACTTC,CASPSGYEQYF
TRBJ2-1,-,-,TRBV1,TGCACCAGCAGCCAAGATGGGAGTCGTGGTGGTGAGCAGTTCTTC,CTSSQDGSRGGEQFF
TRBJ2-7,-,-,TRBV5-1,TGCGCCAGCAGCCCCTCTGGAGGGGCCCTCTACGAGCAGTACTTC,CASSPSGGALYEQYF
TRBJ2-1,TRBD1,-,TRBV5-1,TGCGCCAGCAGCACAGGGGCCTACTACAATGAGCAGTTCTTC,CASSTGAYYNEQFF
TRBJ2-7,TRBD1,-,TRBV25-1,TGTGCCAGCAGTCCGGACAGGCCCCCCTACGAGCAGTACTTC,CASSPDRPPYEQYF
TRBJ2-2,TRBD1,-,TRBV7-3,TGTGCCAGCAGCTTAATAGGGGTCAGGGGGCAAAGTGCCGGGGAGCTGTTTTTT,CASSLIGVRGQSAGELFF
TRBJ1-5,TRBD1,-,TRBV6-6,TGTGCCAGCACCGAGGGACAGGCCGGCAATCAGCCCCAGCATTTT,CASTEGQAGNQPQHF
TRBJ1-3,-,-,TRBV18,TGTGCCAGCTCACCTTCCAGGGGCCCTTCTGGAAACACCATATATTTT,CASSPSRGPSGNTIYF
TRBJ1-4,TRBD1,once,TRBV18,TGTGCCAGCTCACCACCGACAGGGGGGCGTGAAAAACTGTTTTTT,CASSPPTGGREKLFF
TRBJ1-1,-,-,TRBV5-4,TGTGCCAGTCGACAGTCCGTGAACACTGAAGCTTTCTTT,CASRQSVNTEAFF
TRBJ2-4,-,-,TRBV18,TGTGCCAGCTCACCTATTGGCGGATTTCAAACCAAAAACATTCAGTACTTC,CASSPIGGFQTKNIQYF
TRBJ2-1,-,-,TRBV30,TGTGCCTGGAGCTGGAGCGAGGTCAATGAGCAGTTCTTC,CAWSWSEVNEQFF
TRBJ2-1,TRBD2,-,TRBV30,TGTGCCTGGAGCCTCATAACTACTAGCGAGGAGTTCTTC,CAWSLITTSEEFF
TRBJ1-1,-,-,TRBV15,TGTGCCACCAGCAGAGAGGCCCACACTGAAGCTTTCTTT,CATSREAHTEAFF
TRBJ2-7,TRBD1,once,TRBV7-6,TGTGCCAGCAGCTTAGGGCAGGGGGCTTACGAGCAGTACTTC,CASSLGQGAYEQYF
TRBJ1-1,-,-,TRBV19,TGTGCCAGTAGTGTGGCCGCGAACACTGAAGCTTTCTTT,CASSVAANTEAFF
TRBJ2-5,-,-,TRBV21-1,TGTGCCAGCAGCAAAGCGCGACAGCAAGAGACCCAGTACTTC,CASSKARQQETQYF
TRBJ2-5,-,-,TRBV10-3,TGTGCCATCAGGGCGCCGGGACAAGAGACCCAGTACTTC,CAIRAPGQETQYF
TRBJ2-7,-,-,TRBV11-2,TGTGCCAGCAGGAAAGACATATCCTACGAGCAGTACTTC,CASRKDISYEQYF
TRBJ2-7,-,-,TRBV11-2,TGTGCCAGCAGCTCCTCACCGACTGGAGCCTACGAGCAGTACTTC,CASSSSPTGAYEQYF
TRBJ2-5,TRBD1,once,TRBV5-1,TGCGCCAGCAGCCCCACAGGGGAAGAAGAGACCCAGTACTTC,CASSPTGEEETQYF
TRBJ2-1,TRBD2,-,TRBV6-5,TGTGCCAGCAGCCAGAGCGGGGCTTTATACAATGAGCAGTTCTTC,CASSQSGALYNEQFF
TRBJ2-5,-,-,TRBV27,TGTGCCAGCAGTTACAGCGGGCGGATTCTCAGAGAGACCCAGTACTTC,CASSYSGRILRETQYF
TRBJ2-7,-,-,TRBV18,TGTGCCAGCTCAACCGTTATGGCGGAGGGCTACGAGCAGTACTTC,CASSTVMAEGYEQYF
TRBJ2-6,TRBD1,-,TRBV27,TGTGCCAGCAGTTTGCACTTACCGGGACAGGGGATCCACTCTGGGGCCAACGTCCTGACTTTC,CASSLHLPGQGIHSGANVLTF
TRBJ2-7,-,-,TRBV5-1,TGCGCCAGCAGCGGAGGGAGAGGGGACTACGAGCAGTACTTC,CASSGGRGDYEQYF
TRBJ1-2,-,-,TRBV27,TGTGCCAGCAGCCCGAACCAGGGCGGCCACTATGGCTACACCTTC,CASSPNQGGHYGYTF
TRBJ2-5,-,-,TRBV7-8,TGTGCCAGCAGCCTCCGGGGTGAGCCTACAATGGAGACCCAGTACTTC,CASSLRGEPTMETQYF
TRBJ1-1,-,-,TRBV7-3,TGTGCCAGCAGCCGGTCGGTGAACACTGAAGCTTTCTTT,CASSRSVNTEAFF
TRBJ2-4,-,-,TRBV21-1,TGTGCCAGCAGCTCACAGGGAGTTGGCAAAAACATTCAGTACTTC,CASSSQGVGKNIQYF
TRBJ1-2,TRBD1,-,TRBV5-5,TGTGCCAGCAGCTTGGTGGAGGACAGGGGATCGAATGGCTACACCTTC,CASSLVEDRGSNGYTF
TRBJ2-1,TRBD2,few,TRBV7-9,TGTGCCAGCAGCCCCAAAATAGCGGGAAGCTCCTACAATGAGCAGTTCTTC,CASSPKIAGSSYNEQFF
TRBJ1-4,-,-,TRBV2,TGTGCCAGCAAAGGACAGCTGAATGAAAAACTGTTTTTT,CASKGQLNEKLFF
TRBJ2-6,TRBD2,few,TRBV4-1,TGCGCCAGCAGCCAATTGGGAGCGGGAGGTACCGGGCCTGGGGCCAACGTCCTGACTTTC,CASSQLGAGGTGPGANVLTF
TRBJ2-1,-,-,TRBV10-3,TGTGCCATCAGGGCCGGACTGCTTGGGGATGAGCAGTTCTTC,CAIRAGLLGDEQFF
TRBJ2-3,TRBD2,-,TRBV2,TGTGCCAGCAGTCCATCTAGCGGGGGCCCCAGCACAGATACGCAGTATTTT,CASSPSSGGPSTDTQYF
TRBJ1-2,-,once,TRBV5-4,TGTGCCAGCAGCTTGCCGGGGGGAGCCACTGGCTACACCTTC,CASSLPGGATGYTF
TRBJ2-7,-,-,TRBV4-3,TGCGCCAGCAGCCAAGAGGTCGGGAGCTTGGACGAGCAGTACTTC,CASSQEVGSLDEQYF
TRBJ1-1,-,-,TRBV10-2,TGCGCCAGCAATCAGGGGTCCACTGAAGCTTTCTTT,CASNQGSTEAFF
TRBJ2-3,-,-,TRBV30,TGTGCCTGGAGTGTCGTCGGGGCAGATACGCAGTATTTT,CAWSVVGADTQYF
TRBJ2-4,-,once,TRBV21-1,TGTGCCAGCTCAGGGACAGGGGGTGCCAAAAACATTCAGTACTTC,CASSGTGGAKNIQYF
TRBJ1-2,TRBD1,-,TRBV5-1,TGCGCCAGCAGTGACAGGGGGGACTATGGCTACACCTTC,CASSDRGDYGYTF
TRBJ1-1,-,-,TRBV28,TGTGCCAGCAGTTTCGGACTAACTGATAGGGCTTTCTTT,CASSFGLTDRAFF
TRBJ2-7,-,-,TRBV2,TGTGCCTGTAAGACAGTCCCTTCGTACGAGCAGTACTTC,CACKTVPSYEQYF
TRBJ1-1,TRBD1,-,TRBV10-3,TGTGCCATCAGTGCTTCACAGGGGGAAGCTTTCTTT,CAISASQGEAFF
TRBJ1-5,TRBD1,-,TRBV19,TGTGCCAGTAGTATTTGGCAGGGGGCTGGCAATCAGCCCCAGCATTTT,CASSIWQGAGNQPQHF
TRBJ2-3,-,few,TRBV4-2,TGTGCCAGCAGCCAAGATCCCACGGGGGGCACAGATACGCAGTATTTT,CASSQDPTGGTDTQYF
TRBJ2-3,TRBD2,-,TRBV5-1,TGCGCCAGCAGCTCTACACAGCTAGCGGTCGGTCGCACAGATACGCAGTATTTT,CASSSTQLAVGRTDTQYF